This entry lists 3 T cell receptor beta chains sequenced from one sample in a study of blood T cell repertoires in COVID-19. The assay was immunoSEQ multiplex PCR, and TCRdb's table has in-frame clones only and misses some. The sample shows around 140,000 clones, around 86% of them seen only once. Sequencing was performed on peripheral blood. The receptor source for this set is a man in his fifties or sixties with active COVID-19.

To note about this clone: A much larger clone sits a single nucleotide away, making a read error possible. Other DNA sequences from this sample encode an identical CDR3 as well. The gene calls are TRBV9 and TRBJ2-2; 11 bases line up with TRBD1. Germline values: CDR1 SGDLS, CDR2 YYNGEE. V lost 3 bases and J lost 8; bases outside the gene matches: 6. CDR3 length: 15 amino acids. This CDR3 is CASSAGQGATGELFF. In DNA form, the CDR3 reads TGTGCCAGCAGCGCCGGACAGGGGGCCACTGGGGAGCTGTTTTTT.

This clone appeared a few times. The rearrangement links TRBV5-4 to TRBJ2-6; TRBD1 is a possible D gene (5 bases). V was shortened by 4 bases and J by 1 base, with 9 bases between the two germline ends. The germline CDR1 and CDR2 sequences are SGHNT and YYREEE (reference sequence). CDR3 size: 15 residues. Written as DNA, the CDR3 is TGTGCCAGCAGCCCGACAGCTTCTGGGGCCAACGTCCTGACTTTC. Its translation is CASSPTASGANVLTF.

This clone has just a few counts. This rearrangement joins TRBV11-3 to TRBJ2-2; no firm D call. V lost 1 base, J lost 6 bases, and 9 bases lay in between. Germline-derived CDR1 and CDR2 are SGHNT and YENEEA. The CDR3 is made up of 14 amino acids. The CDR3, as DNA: TGTGCCAGCAGCTTAGGTCGAGGTTCCGGGGAGCTGTTTTTT. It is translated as CASSLGRGSGELFF.